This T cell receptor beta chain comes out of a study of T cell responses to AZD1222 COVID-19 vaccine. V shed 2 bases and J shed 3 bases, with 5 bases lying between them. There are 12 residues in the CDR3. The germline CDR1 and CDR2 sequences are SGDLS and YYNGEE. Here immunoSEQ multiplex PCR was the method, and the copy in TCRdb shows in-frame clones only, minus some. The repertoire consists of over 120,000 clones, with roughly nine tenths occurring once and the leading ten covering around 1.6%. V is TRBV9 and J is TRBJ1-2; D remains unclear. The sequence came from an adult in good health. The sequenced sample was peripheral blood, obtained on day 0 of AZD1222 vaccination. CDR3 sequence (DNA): TGTGCCAGCAGCGTGACACACTATGGCTACACCTTC. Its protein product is CASSVTHYGYTF.